Listed below are T cell receptor beta chains from one sample, sequenced in a study of blood T cells in healthy people across ages. TCRdb re-analysed the 5' RACE reads in MiXCR, keeping a single row per CDR3 protein. The data contain 950,000 to 1,200,000 distinct CDR3 sequences, roughly two fifths of them singletons. The sequenced material came from blood. Receptors originate from a young man in good health. Each CDR3 is given with its conserved first and last residue. The D gene is left open where the match is weak. Size values are once, few and many counts, or a class for expanded clones, and some rows have none.

v_gene	d_gene	abundance	j_gene	CDR3nt	CDR3aa
TRBV27	-	-	TRBJ1-2	TGTGCCAGCAGTTTCGGTCCGGGACTACGCTATGGCTACACCTTC	CASSFGPGLRYGYTF
TRBV4-1	-	-	TRBJ2-1	TGCGCCAGCAGCCAACCCGCGGACAACATTTTTGCACAGTTCTTC	CASSQPADNIFAQFF
TRBV11-2	-	-	TRBJ2-7	TGTGCCAGCAGCGTCGACGGGGTCTCCTACAATGAGCAGTACTTC	CASSVDGVSYNEQYF
TRBV10-3	-	once	TRBJ1-1	TGTGCCATCAGTGATGGCAGGACGGGGACTGAAGCTTTCTTT	CAISDGRTGTEAFF
TRBV13	-	few	TRBJ2-2	TGTGCTAGCAGCGGTATTGACAGCACCGGGGAGCTGTTTTTT	CASSGIDSTGELFF
TRBV21-1	-	-	TRBJ1-5	TGTGCCACACACCTGGCGGCTTGGGGTAGGCAGCCCCAGCATTTT	CATHLAAWGRQPQHF
TRBV7-8	TRBD1	-	TRBJ2-1	TGTGCTAGCAGCAACCGGGACAGGGCTGGAAATGAGCAGTTCTTC	CASSNRDRAGNEQFF
TRBV5-1	-	few	TRBJ1-1	TGCGCCAGCAGCTATATGGGACACAAGAACACTGAAGCTTTCTTT	CASSYMGHKNTEAFF
TRBV20-1	TRBD1	-	TRBJ2-7	TGCAGTGCTAGAGACCGGACAGGCAGCTCCTACGAGCAGTACTTC	CSARDRTGSSYEQYF
TRBV4-3	-	-	TRBJ1-2	TGCGCCAGCAGCCAACGCCCCGGGGTCGGGGCTGACTATGGCTACACCTTC	CASSQRPGVGADYGYTF
TRBV20-1	TRBD2	-	TRBJ2-1	TGCAGTGCTAGAGGTCCGGGACTAGCGCTCCAAGAGACCCAGTTCTTC	CSARGPGLALQETQFF
TRBV7-9	-	few	TRBJ2-6	TGTGCCAGCAGCCCGGAGGGGGGGTCTGGGGCCAACGTCCTGACTTTC	CASSPEGGSGANVLTF
TRBV3-1	TRBD2	few	TRBJ2-3	TGTGCCAGCAGCCAAGATGTCCTAGCGGGGAGCACAGATACGCAGTATTTT	CASSQDVLAGSTDTQYF
TRBV6-5	TRBD1	-	TRBJ1-2	TGTGCCACCCGAGGGGGACAGGGCCCTAGCTATGGCTACACCTTC	CATRGGQGPSYGYTF
TRBV4-3	TRBD1	-	TRBJ2-1	TGCGCCAGCAGCCAAGAAGTTACAGGGGGCCCCTACAATGAGCAGTTCTTC	CASSQEVTGGPYNEQFF
TRBV6-1	-	few	TRBJ1-5	TGTGCCAGCGGCCCCCAGGGTTATAGCAATCAGCCCCAGCATTTT	CASGPQGYSNQPQHF
TRBV20-1	-	-	TRBJ2-7	TGCAGTGCTCCCTGGGGGAGCTCCTACAATGAGCAGTACTTC	CSAPWGSSYNEQYF
TRBV20-1	-	few	TRBJ1-1	TGCAGTGCTAGTTCGGGGCGCGGAGCTTTCTTT	CSASSGRGAFF
TRBV7-2	TRBD1	-	TRBJ2-5	TGTGCCAGCAGCATGACAGGGGCAGAGACCCAGTACTTC	CASSMTGAETQYF
TRBV4-1	-	few	TRBJ1-5	TGCGCCAGCAGCCAAGATCCCAGGACGGGCAATCAGCCCCAGCATTTT	CASSQDPRTGNQPQHF
TRBV5-1	-	-	TRBJ2-7	TGCGCCAGCAGCTGTAACGGGGGAGACTCCTACGAGCAGTACTTC	CASSCNGGDSYEQYF
TRBV7-2	-	-	TRBJ2-5	TGTGCCAGCAGCTTCACCCAGAGGGCGGAGACCCAGTACTTC	CASSFTQRAETQYF
TRBV20-1	-	few	TRBJ2-5	TGCAGTGCTCGAAACCTGTACCAAGAGACCCAGTACTTC	CSARNLYQETQYF
TRBV2	TRBD2	-	TRBJ2-5	TGTGCCAGCAGTCGACTAGCGGGGGGCTGGGAGCAGTACTTC	CASSRLAGGWEQYF
TRBV5-1	TRBD1	-	TRBJ1-1	TGCGCCAGCAGCAAAGGGACAGGGGGTGGGTTCGGCACTGAAGCTTTCTTT	CASSKGTGGGFGTEAFF
TRBV12-3/TRBV12-4	TRBD1	few	TRBJ2-1	TGTGCCAGCAGTAACCAGCCTCGGACAGGGAACAATGAGCAGTTCTTC	CASSNQPRTGNNEQFF
TRBV6-2/TRBV6-3	TRBD1	few	TRBJ1-5	TGTGCCAGCAGTCTCGGGACAGGGGGCTTTCAGCCCCAGCATTTT	CASSLGTGGFQPQHF
TRBV6-6	-	-	TRBJ2-1	TGTGACAGCGGAGGGAAGGAAGAAGAGACCCAGTTCTTC	CDSGGKEEETQFF
TRBV20-1	-	-	TRBJ2-3	TGCAGTGCTAGAGACCCGGGACCGAGAATTGATACGCAGTATTTT	CSARDPGPRIDTQYF
TRBV3-1	-	few	TRBJ2-3	TGTGCCAGCAGCCAAGCAGGGGTAGATACGCAGTATTTT	CASSQAGVDTQYF
TRBV4-1	-	-	TRBJ2-1	TGCGCCAGCAGCCACACGCAGGGCCCTGAGCAGTTCTTC	CASSHTQGPEQFF
TRBV12-3/TRBV12-4	-	few	TRBJ2-3	TGTGCCAGCAGTTTAAGGGGACCATCTTATACGCAGTATTTT	CASSLRGPSYTQYF
TRBV20-1	TRBD1	few	TRBJ1-1	TGCAGTGCTAGAGTTTTGCAGGGGGCTGGCACTGAAGCTTTCTTT	CSARVLQGAGTEAFF
TRBV7-2	TRBD2	once	TRBJ2-4	TGTGCCAGCAGCTTAGGAATAGCGGGGGAAGCATTCTCCTACTTC	CASSLGIAGEAFSYF
TRBV5-5	TRBD1	-	TRBJ2-1	TGTGCCAACAGCTTGGGATCTTGGAGGACAGGGATCTACAATGAGCAGTTCTTC	CANSLGSWRTGIYNEQFF
TRBV12-3/TRBV12-4	TRBD1	few	TRBJ1-1	TGTGCCAGCAGTTTGGGGACAGGGGAAACCACTGAAGCTTTCTTT	CASSLGTGETTEAFF
TRBV9	TRBD2	-	TRBJ2-3	TGTGCCAGCAGCGTAGACCTAGCGGGGGCCCTGCCGGCTACGCAGTATTTT	CASSVDLAGALPATQYF